This TCR beta chain was documented in a study of blood T cell repertoires in COVID-19. Study-wide context: The United States, Italy and Spain supplied acute and convalescent COVID-19 samples. Sources were T cells, B-cell-depleted T cells, or PBMCs; the material itself was cDNA or gDNA.

Ages ranged from about 18 to 89 years, with residence in more than 20 US areas. Allocation to cohorts depended on clinical history reported by the participants. Germline values: CDR1 MNHEY, CDR2 SVGAGI. The V end was cut by 2 bases, the J end by 4 bases, with 15 bases between. The CDR3 covers 15 residues. Produced via immunoSEQ multiplex PCR; TCRdb's table is partial and in-frame only. Of approximately 250,000 clones in the sample, 90% were seen once. This sequence joins TRBV6-5 and TRBJ2-7, with D possibly being TRBD2 (6 bases). Sequenced sample: PBMCs or T cells enriched from blood (not recorded which). This receptor was taken from a woman in her thirties with acute COVID-19. DNA for the CDR3: TGTGCCAGCAGTTACGCGCGGGATAGGGGATACGAGCAGTACTTC. Its translation is CASSYARDRGYEQYF.